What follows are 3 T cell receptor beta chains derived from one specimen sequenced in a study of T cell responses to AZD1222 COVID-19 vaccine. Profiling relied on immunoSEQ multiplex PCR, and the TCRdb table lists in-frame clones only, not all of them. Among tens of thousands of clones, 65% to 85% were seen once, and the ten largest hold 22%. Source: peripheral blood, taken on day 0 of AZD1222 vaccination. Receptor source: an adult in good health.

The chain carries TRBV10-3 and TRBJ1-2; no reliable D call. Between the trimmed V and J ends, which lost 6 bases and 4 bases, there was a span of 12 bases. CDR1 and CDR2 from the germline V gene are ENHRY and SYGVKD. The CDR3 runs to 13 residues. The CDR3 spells CAISPGVSYGYTF. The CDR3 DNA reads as TGTGCCATCAGCCCGGGCGTTAGCTATGGCTACACCTTC.

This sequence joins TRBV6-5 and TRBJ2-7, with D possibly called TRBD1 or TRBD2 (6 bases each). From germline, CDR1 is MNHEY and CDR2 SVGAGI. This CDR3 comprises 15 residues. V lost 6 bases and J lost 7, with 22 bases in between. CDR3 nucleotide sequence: TGTGCCAGCAGGGGGGGTGGCGGGGTCAGGGGAGAGCAGTACTTC. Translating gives CASRGGGGVRGEQYF.

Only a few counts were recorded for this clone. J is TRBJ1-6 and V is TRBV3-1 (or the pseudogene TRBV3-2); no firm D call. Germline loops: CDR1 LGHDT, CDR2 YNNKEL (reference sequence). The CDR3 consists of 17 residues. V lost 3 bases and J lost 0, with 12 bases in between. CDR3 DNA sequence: TGTGCCAGCAGCCAGCAGGATATTAGCTCCTATAATTCACCCCTCCACTTT. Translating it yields CASSQQDISSYNSPLHF.